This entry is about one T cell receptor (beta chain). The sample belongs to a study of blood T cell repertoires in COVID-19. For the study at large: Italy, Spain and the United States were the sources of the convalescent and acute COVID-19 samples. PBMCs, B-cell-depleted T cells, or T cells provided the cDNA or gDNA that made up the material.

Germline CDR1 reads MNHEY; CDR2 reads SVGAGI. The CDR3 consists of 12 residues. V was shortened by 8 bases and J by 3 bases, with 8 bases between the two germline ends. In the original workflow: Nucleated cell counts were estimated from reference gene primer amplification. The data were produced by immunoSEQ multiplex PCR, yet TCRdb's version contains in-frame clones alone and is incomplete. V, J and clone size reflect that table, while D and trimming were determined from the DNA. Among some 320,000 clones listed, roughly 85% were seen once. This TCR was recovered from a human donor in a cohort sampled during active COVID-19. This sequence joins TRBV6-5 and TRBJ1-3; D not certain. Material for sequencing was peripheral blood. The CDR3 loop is CASGPYGNTIYF. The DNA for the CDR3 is TGTGCCAGCGGCCCGTATGGAAACACCATATATTTT.